The 13 T cell receptor beta chains below come from one sample, sequenced in a study of blood T cell repertoires in COVID-19. Here immunoSEQ multiplex PCR was the method, and the copy in TCRdb shows in-frame clones only, minus some. Found here are around 130,000 clones, 75% to 90% of them singletons; the top ten hold roughly 4.5%. The sample consisted of peripheral blood. The receptors come from a human donor in a cohort sampled during active COVID-19.

The chain is built from TRBV5-1 and TRBJ2-2; TRBD1 matches 8 bases. V lost 4 bases and J lost 5; bases outside the gene matches: 10. This CDR3 comprises 16 residues. Germline V lookup: CDR1 SGHRS, CDR2 YFSETQ. The DNA for the CDR3 is TGCGCCAGCAGCCCCGCAGGGGGCGTCCGAACCGGGGAGCTGTTTTTT. It specifies CASSPAGGVRTGELFF.

The gene calls are TRBV7-9 and TRBJ1-1; tentative D call: TRBD1 (6 bases). Germline V lookup: CDR1 SEHNR, CDR2 FQNEAQ (reference sequence). Trimming stripped 3 bases from V and 7 bases from J, with 12 bases between. This CDR3 contains 13 residues. Written as DNA, the CDR3 is TGTGCCAGCAGCTTGGAAGGGGGTGGTGAAGCTTTCTTT. This encodes CASSLEGGGEAFF.

The chain employs TRBV9 and TRBJ1-1; 8 nucleotides match TRBD1. V gave up 2 bases and J gave up 4 bases; unmatched junction bases: 4. Germline assignment: CDR1 SGDLS and CDR2 YYNGEE. The CDR3 has 14 residues. This CDR3 is CASSVQGASTEAFF. DNA of the CDR3: TGTGCCAGCAGCGTTCAGGGGGCGAGCACTGAAGCTTTCTTT.

This clone came up a few times. The V gene is TRBV5-4, the J gene TRBJ2-3; D not resolved. V gave up 4 bases and J gave up 0 bases, with 9 bases separating them. CDR3 length: 14 residues. Germline CDR1 SGHNT, CDR2 YYREEE (reference sequence). CDR3 coding DNA: TGTGCCAGCAGCGCGGTTCCCAGCACAGATACGCAGTATTTT. Translated: CASSAVPSTDTQYF.

The gene calls are TRBV6-5 and TRBJ1-5; D might be TRBD1 (5 bases). Trimming stripped 5 bases from V and 10 bases from J, with 18 bases between. The CDR3 runs 14 residues. Germline loops: CDR1 MNHEY, CDR2 SVGAGI. CDR3 loop: CASSTQLQGSPQHF. CDR3 in DNA: TGTGCCAGCAGTACCCAGCTTCAGGGAAGTCCCCAGCATTTT.

The chain links TRBV4-3 to TRBJ2-3; D may be TRBD2 (6 bases). Trimming took off 4 bases at V and 4 bases at J, with 21 bases between the two ends. In germline, CDR1 is LGHNA, CDR2 YSLEER. This CDR3 spans 17 amino acids. The CDR3 DNA is TGCGCCAGCAGCCTCAAAGGTTCGGGAGTGGGTGCAGATACGCAGTATTTT. The encoded protein is CASSLKGSGVGADTQYF.

The chain combines TRBV5-4 with TRBJ2-1; TRBD2 is a possible D gene (5 bases). CDR1 and CDR2 (germline): SGHNT, YYREEE (reference sequence). The CDR3 contains 14 residues. Deletions cut 4 bases from V and 2 bases from J, with 10 bases between. The CDR3 coding sequence is TGTGCCAGCAGCCAACCGGGAACCTACAATGAGCAGTTCTTC. As protein: CASSQPGTYNEQFF.

This clone occurred a few times. The chain carries TRBV25-1 and TRBJ1-2; D gene uncertain. The length of the CDR3 is 14 residues. With 7 bases removed from V and 3 bases from J, the gap between germline ends came to 15 bases. The V gene's germline CDR1 is MGHDK and CDR2 SYGVNS. The CDR3 DNA is TGTGCCAGCATCCTTCAGGCCACGGACTATGGCTACACCTTC. Translated: CASILQATDYGYTF.

The V call is TRBV4-3, the J call TRBJ2-3, with D possibly TRBD2 on 5 matching bases. Trimming removed 2 bases from V and 7 bases from J, with 13 bases in between. The CDR3 has 14 amino acids. The germline V gene has CDR1 LGHNA and CDR2 YSLEER. The CDR3 bases are TGCGCCAGCAGCCAATCCCTGAGGGAGAATACGCAGTATTTT. It is translated as CASSQSLRENTQYF.

V usage is TRBV12-5 and J usage is TRBJ2-3; TRBD2 matches at 9 bases. This CDR3 is 16 amino acids long. Unmatched junction bases numbered 11, after V lost 6 bases and J lost 4 bases. Germline V gene sequence: CDR1 LGHNT, CDR2 FRNRAP. CDR3 residues: CASGPFAGGAADTQYF. The CDR3 DNA follows: TGTGCTAGTGGGCCCTTTGCGGGGGGGGCAGCAGATACGCAGTATTTT.

The chain combines TRBV19 with TRBJ2-3; 10 nucleotides match TRBD2. V gave up 4 bases and J gave up 3 bases; unmatched junction bases: 4. Looked up from germline, CDR1 is LNHDA and CDR2 is SQIVND (reference sequence). CDR3 length: 15 amino acids. CDR3 DNA sequence: TGTGCCAGTAGTAGCCGAGCGGGGGGGACAGATACGCAGTATTTT. Translating it yields CASSSRAGGTDTQYF.

The genes are TRBV6-6 and TRBJ2-2; D is possibly TRBD2 (7 bases). The CDR3 totals 15 residues. Germline CDR1 reads MNHNY; CDR2 reads SVGAGI (reference sequence). CDR3 coding DNA: TGTGCGGGGCGGAAGGCGGGGGCCTCCACCGGGGAGCTGTTTTTT. This translates into CAGRKAGASTGELFF.

This clone has only one observation. CDR3 sequence reads: CATSDLKGKGLAGGRHDTQYF. CDR3 nucleotides: TGTGCCACCAGTGATTTAAAGGGAAAGGGGTTAGCGGGAGGGCGTCATGATACGCAGTATTTT. The V and J genes are TRBV24-1 and TRBJ2-3; TRBD2 aligns across 11 bases. This CDR3 contains 21 residues. The V gene's germline CDR1 is KGHDR and CDR2 SFDVKD. Trimming at V came to 1 base and at J to 6 bases, leaving 20 bases not matched to a gene.